The T cell receptor (beta chain) under discussion was sequenced for a study of molecular identifiers for immune sequencing clone quantification. Study context: Replicate RNA came from around 18,000 or 91,000 naive CD8 cells and was split five ways, and four parts were sequenced. Regarding the study as a whole: Clones above 20 RNA copies contained over 97% of effector molecules and under 1% of naive molecules.

As for this clonotype: Its cognate antigen is unknown.

Methods described previously, with TCR primers listed, were used for bulk TCR libraries. TCRdb passed the PCR reads through MiXCR, listing each CDR3 protein once. This sample has a few hundred thousand distinct CDR3 sequences, with roughly a quarter found just once. The CDR3 contains 11 residues. Germline CDR1 and CDR2: DFQATT and SNEGSKA (reference sequence). V was cut by 6 bases and J by 4 bases, with 9 bases left in between. Isolation of naive CD8 T cells was achieved by sorting on a CD8+CD4-CCR7+CD45RA+ phenotype. Sequencing was carried out using naive CD8+ T cells from blood, with Jurkat cell RNA spiked in. Indicated subset: FACS-sorted CD8+CD4-CCR7+CD45RA+ naive T cells. The rearrangement links TRBV20-1 to TRBJ1-1; no firm D call. This TCR was recovered from a human donor in good health. Some libraries in this study had Jurkat cell RNA spiked in. The CDR3, as DNA: TGCAGTGCCGAACTAGGCACTGAAGCTTTCTTT. Translating it yields CSAELGTEAFF.